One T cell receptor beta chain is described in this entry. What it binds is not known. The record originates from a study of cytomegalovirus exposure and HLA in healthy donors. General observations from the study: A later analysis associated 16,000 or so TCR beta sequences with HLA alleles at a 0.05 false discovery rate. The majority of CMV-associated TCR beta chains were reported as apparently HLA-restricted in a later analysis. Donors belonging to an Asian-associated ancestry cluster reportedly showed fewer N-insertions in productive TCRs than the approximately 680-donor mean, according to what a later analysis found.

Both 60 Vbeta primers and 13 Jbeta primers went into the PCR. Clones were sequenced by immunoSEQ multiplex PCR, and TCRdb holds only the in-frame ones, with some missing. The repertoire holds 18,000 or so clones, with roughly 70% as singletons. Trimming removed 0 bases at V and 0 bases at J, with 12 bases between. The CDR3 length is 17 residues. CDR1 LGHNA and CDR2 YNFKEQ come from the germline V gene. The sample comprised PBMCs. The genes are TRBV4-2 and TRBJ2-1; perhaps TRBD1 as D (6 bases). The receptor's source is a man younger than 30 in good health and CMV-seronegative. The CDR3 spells CASSQDHIGGSYNEQFF. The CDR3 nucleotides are TGTGCCAGCAGCCAAGATCATATAGGGGGCTCCTACAATGAGCAGTTCTTC.